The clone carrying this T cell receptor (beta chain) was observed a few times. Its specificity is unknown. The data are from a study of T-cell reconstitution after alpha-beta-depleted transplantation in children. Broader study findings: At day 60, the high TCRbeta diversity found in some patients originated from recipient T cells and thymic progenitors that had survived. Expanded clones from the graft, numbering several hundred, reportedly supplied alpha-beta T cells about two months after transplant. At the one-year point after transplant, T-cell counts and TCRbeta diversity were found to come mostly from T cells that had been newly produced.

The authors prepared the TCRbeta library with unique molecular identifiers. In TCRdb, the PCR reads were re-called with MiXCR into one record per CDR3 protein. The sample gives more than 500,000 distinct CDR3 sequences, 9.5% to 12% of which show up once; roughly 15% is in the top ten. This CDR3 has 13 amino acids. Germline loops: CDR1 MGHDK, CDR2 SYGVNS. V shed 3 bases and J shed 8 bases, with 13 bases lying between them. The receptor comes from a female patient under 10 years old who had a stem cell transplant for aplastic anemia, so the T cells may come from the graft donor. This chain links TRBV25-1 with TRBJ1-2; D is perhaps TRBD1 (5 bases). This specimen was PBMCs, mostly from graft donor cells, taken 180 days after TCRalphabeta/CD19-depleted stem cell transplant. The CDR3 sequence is CASSDQGIKGYTF. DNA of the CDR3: TGTGCCAGCAGTGACCAGGGCATTAAGGGCTACACCTTC.